These T cell receptor beta chains were read from a single sample in a study of blood T cells in healthy people across ages. TCRdb passed the 5' RACE reads through MiXCR, listing each CDR3 protein once. This table has 1.5 million to 2 million distinct CDR3 sequences, 49% appearing once. The sequencing sample was made of blood. These receptors originate from a woman aged 35 to 49 in good health. CDR3s include the opening cysteine and the closing phenylalanine or tryptophan. The order of the fields is V gene, D gene, J gene, clone size, CDR3 DNA, CDR3 protein. The D gene is left open where the match is weak. Rows may omit the clone size; those that give it use once, few, many or a size class.

TRBV7-2	-	TRBJ1-1	few	TGTGCCAGCAGCATCACCGGGGGGACTGAAGCTTTCTTT	CASSITGGTEAFF
TRBV5-6	-	TRBJ2-1	few	TGTGCCAGCAGCTCGATAGGAAATGAGCAGTTCTTC	CASSSIGNEQFF
TRBV20-1	-	TRBJ1-5	once	TGCAGTGCAAACGGACGAAGTCAGCCCCAGCATTTT	CSANGRSQPQHF
TRBV20-1	-	TRBJ2-1	few	TGCAGTGCTAGATGGGGGTCCCCCTACAATGAGCAGTTCTTC	CSARWGSPYNEQFF
TRBV6-1	TRBD2	TRBJ2-7	once	TGTGCCAGCAGCCACGGGACTAGCGGGGACCCATCCTACGAGCAGTACTTC	CASSHGTSGDPSYEQYF
TRBV27	TRBD2	TRBJ2-5	-	TGTGCCAGCAGTTCACTAGCGGGAGCCGGAAATGAGCAGTACTTC	CASSSLAGAGNEQYF
TRBV4-1	-	TRBJ2-6	-	TGCGCCAGCAGCCCCCCGGTCACTGGGGCCAACGTCCTGACTTTC	CASSPPVTGANVLTF
TRBV4-2	TRBD2	TRBJ2-1	-	TGTGCCAGCAGCCAAATAACCCTAGCGGGGGGAAAGGTCAATGAGCAGTTCTTC	CASSQITLAGGKVNEQFF
TRBV10-2	TRBD1	TRBJ1-1	-	TGCGCCAGCAGGGCCACCGGACAGGGACAGAACACTGAAGCTTTCTTT	CASRATGQGQNTEAFF
TRBV4-2	-	TRBJ1-2	-	TGTGCCAGCAGCCAAGAAATGGGGACTAACTATGGCTACACCTTC	CASSQEMGTNYGYTF
TRBV4-3	-	TRBJ2-5	-	TGCGCCAGCAGCCAAGATGTTCAGGGGTACCAAGAGGCCCAGTACTTC	CASSQDVQGYQEAQYF
TRBV27	-	TRBJ2-7	few	TGTGCCAGCAGTTTAACCGGGGCAGGGTTAGGCGAGCAGTACTTC	CASSLTGAGLGEQYF
TRBV6-5	TRBD1	TRBJ1-6	-	TGTGCCAGCAGGGAGGACAGGGGCGTGAATTCACCCCTCCACTTT	CASREDRGVNSPLHF
TRBV6-2/TRBV6-3	TRBD1	TRBJ1-5	-	TGTGCCAGCACGGACAGGGAATGGGGTAGCAATCAGCCCCAGCATTTT	CASTDREWGSNQPQHF
TRBV2	-	TRBJ2-6	-	TGTGCCAGCATGACAGGCGCTTACTCTGGGGCCAACGTCCTGACTTTC	CASMTGAYSGANVLTF
TRBV20-1	-	TRBJ2-5	-	TGCAGTGCTAGTTCGGCGCTAATTGAAAAGAGTCAGGGGACCCAGTACTTC	CSASSALIEKSQGTQYF
TRBV5-5	-	TRBJ2-6	-	TGTGCCAGCAGCGCGGAACAGGGGGGGATCTCTGGGGCCAACGTCCTGACTTTC	CASSAEQGGISGANVLTF
TRBV9	-	TRBJ1-5	-	TGTGCCAGCAGTGTTACAGGGTTCGGACAGCCCCAGCATTTT	CASSVTGFGQPQHF
TRBV15	-	TRBJ2-5	many	TGTGCCACCAGCAGAGATCGGGGGGCAGAGACCCAGTACTTC	CATSRDRGAETQYF
TRBV5-1	TRBD1	TRBJ2-3	few	TGCGCCAGCAGCGCTACGGGACAGAGCACAGATACGCAGTATTTT	CASSATGQSTDTQYF
TRBV11-2	TRBD1	TRBJ2-5	many	TGTGCCAGCAGCTTGGGGACAGGGATACAAGAGACCCAGTACTTC	CASSLGTGIQETQYF
TRBV29-1	TRBD1	TRBJ1-2	few	TGCAGCGTTCCGGGACAGGGGTTTCTTGGCTACACCTTC	CSVPGQGFLGYTF
TRBV7-9	-	TRBJ2-5	few	TGTGCCAGCAGCTTTGTGAGTGGAGAGACCCAGTACTTC	CASSFVSGETQYF
TRBV20-1	-	TRBJ1-4	few	TGCAGTGCTACTCTTTGGCTCCGGGGGGCTAATGAAAAACTGTTTTTT	CSATLWLRGANEKLFF
TRBV27	TRBD1	TRBJ2-3	-	TGTGCCAGCAGCCACCTCCGCCCAGGGGGTCCAGATACGCAGTATTTT	CASSHLRPGGPDTQYF
TRBV20-1	-	TRBJ1-1	-	TGCAGTGCTAGTACAAACACTGAAGTTTTCTTT	CSASTNTEVFF
TRBV12-3/TRBV12-4	TRBD2	TRBJ2-3	-	TGTGCCAGCAGGACTCCCGCGGGAGGCCATACGCAGTATTTT	CASRTPAGGHTQYF
TRBV24-1	-	TRBJ2-1	few	TGTGCCACCAGTGATTTGAGGTCTGGGGCGGGACATGGGGAGCAGTTCTTC	CATSDLRSGAGHGEQFF
TRBV9	-	TRBJ2-7	-	TGTGCCAGCAGCGTAGGTACAGGGATGGCCTACGAGCAGTACTTC	CASSVGTGMAYEQYF
TRBV24-1	-	TRBJ2-1	-	TGTGCCACCAGTGATTTGCCCGAGGGGGGGAATGGGCAGTTCTTC	CATSDLPEGGNGQFF
TRBV20-1	-	TRBJ1-2	-	TGCAGTGCTTACAGGGTATTCAGCTACACCTTC	CSAYRVFSYTF
TRBV10-3	TRBD2	TRBJ2-1	-	TGTGCCACCAGGACTAGCGGGGGGGCCGGCTACAATGAGCAGTTCTTC	CATRTSGGAGYNEQFF
TRBV20-1	TRBD1	TRBJ2-4	-	TGCAGTGGACCTAGGGGGCAGGGTTACAATGAGCAGTACTTC	CSGPRGQGYNEQYF
TRBV7-9	-	TRBJ2-7	few	TGTGCCAGCAGCTTGACACAAAGCGCCTACGAGCAGTACTTC	CASSLTQSAYEQYF
TRBV5-1	TRBD2	TRBJ2-3	few	TGCGCCAGCAGCCCCGCGGGACTAGCGGGGGGCCTTTACACAGATACGCAGTATTTT	CASSPAGLAGGLYTDTQYF
TRBV10-3	-	TRBJ2-5	many	TGTGCCATCAGTGAGAATCCCCAACTAGAGACCCAGTACTTC	CAISENPQLETQYF
TRBV6-4	-	TRBJ2-1	-	TGTGCCAGCAGGGAGGAGGGGGGGGGCTCCAATGAGCAGTTCTTC	CASREEGGGSNEQFF
TRBV7-9	TRBD1	TRBJ2-5	few	TGTGCCAGCAGCTCACAGGGGGCGAGTTTGGAGACCCAGTACTTC	CASSSQGASLETQYF
TRBV29-1	-	TRBJ1-2	few	TGCAGCGTCGTACAAGAGCGGTATGGCTACACCTTC	CSVVQERYGYTF
TRBV6-2/TRBV6-3	TRBD1	TRBJ2-3	-	TGTGCCAGCAGTCACACAGGGGACGATACGCAGTATTTT	CASSHTGDDTQYF
TRBV2	-	TRBJ2-1	-	TGTGCCACCGGGGACATCTACAATGAGCAGTTCTTC	CATGDIYNEQFF
TRBV7-2	-	TRBJ2-3	-	TGTGCCAGCAGCTTAGTCTCGGGGATCTTCGGCACAGATACGCAGTATTTT	CASSLVSGIFGTDTQYF
TRBV15	-	TRBJ1-1	-	TGTGCCACCAGCACGGACAGGAACACTGAAGCTTTCTTT	CATSTDRNTEAFF
TRBV5-1	TRBD1	TRBJ2-7	-	TGCGCCAGCGGCCCGGGACAGGGGGCAGCGTACGAGCAGTACTTC	CASGPGQGAAYEQYF
TRBV7-2	TRBD2	TRBJ2-1	-	TGTGTCAGCAGCCCCCGGCGGGGGAGCTCCTACAATGAGCAGTTCTTC	CVSSPRRGSSYNEQFF
TRBV7-2	-	TRBJ2-4	few	TGTGCCAGCAGCTTAGAACGGGTAGCCAAAAACATTCAGTACTTC	CASSLERVAKNIQYF
TRBV4-2	-	TRBJ2-4	few	TGTGCCAGCAGCCAAGGTACCCAAATAAGGGGAAACATTCAGTACTTC	CASSQGTQIRGNIQYF
TRBV20-1	-	TRBJ2-7	-	TGCAGTGCTAGAAAGCGGGACAGCTCCTACGAGCAGTACTTC	CSARKRDSSYEQYF
TRBV5-6	TRBD1	TRBJ2-1	few	TGTGCCAGCAGCTTACGATCTGGACAGGTATTTTTTGGTGAGCAGTTCTTC	CASSLRSGQVFFGEQFF
TRBV4-1	TRBD1	TRBJ1-2	few	TGCGCCAGCAGCCACCGACGACAGGGGTCCTATGGCTACACCTTC	CASSHRRQGSYGYTF
TRBV15	TRBD1	TRBJ2-4	few	TGTGCCACCAGCCTGGGACAGGGTGGCAAAAACATTCAGTACTTC	CATSLGQGGKNIQYF
TRBV5-1	TRBD1	TRBJ2-7	-	TGCGCCACCTCAAGGGGTCCGACAGGACAGGCCTACGAGCAGTACTTC	CATSRGPTGQAYEQYF
TRBV5-1	-	TRBJ2-1	few	TGCGCCAGCAGCTTGGATCTGGGACCCAGGGGCTACAATGAGCAGTTCTTC	CASSLDLGPRGYNEQFF
TRBV6-5	TRBD1	TRBJ2-7	few	TGTGCCAGCAGTCCACCCCGGACAGGACCTACCCAGCAGTACTTC	CASSPPRTGPTQQYF
TRBV28	TRBD2	TRBJ2-1	-	TGTGCCAGCAGCCTAGAAATACGACTAGCGGCCTACAATGAGCAGTTCTTC	CASSLEIRLAAYNEQFF
TRBV7-6	TRBD1	TRBJ2-3	-	TGTGCCAGCAGCTCCCGGACAGGGGATAGCACAGATACGCAGTATTTT	CASSSRTGDSTDTQYF
TRBV12-3/TRBV12-4	TRBD2	TRBJ2-1	few	TGTGCCAGCAGTTTAGTAGCGGGGGGGCTCGGTGAGCAGTTCTTC	CASSLVAGGLGEQFF
TRBV9	-	TRBJ2-3	many	TGTGCCAGCAGCGTAGTCCGCGGTCTCACAGATACGCAGTATTTT	CASSVVRGLTDTQYF
TRBV9	TRBD2	TRBJ2-1	-	TGTGCCAGCAGCGTAGATAGCGGGGGGGATGTTGATGAGCAGTTCTTC	CASSVDSGGDVDEQFF
TRBV5-1	TRBD1	TRBJ2-7	-	TGCGCCAGCAGCTTGGACGGACAGGGGCCAAAAGAGCAGTACTTC	CASSLDGQGPKEQYF